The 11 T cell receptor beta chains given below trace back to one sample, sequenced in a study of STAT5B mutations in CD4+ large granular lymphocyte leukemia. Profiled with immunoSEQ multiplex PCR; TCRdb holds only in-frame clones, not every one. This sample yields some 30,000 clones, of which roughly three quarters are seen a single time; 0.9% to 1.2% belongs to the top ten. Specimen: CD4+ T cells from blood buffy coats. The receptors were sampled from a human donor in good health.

DNA for the CDR3: TGTGCCAGCAGCTTGTTCCCCCCGGCGGAAAATGAAAAACTGTTTTTT. Its protein is CASSLFPPAENEKLFF. The chain links TRBV7-9 to TRBJ1-4, with D uncertain. This CDR3 is built from 16 residues. Germline CDR1 reads SEHNR; CDR2 reads FQNEAQ (reference sequence). Trimming pared 3 bases from V and 5 bases from J, leaving 16 bases between.

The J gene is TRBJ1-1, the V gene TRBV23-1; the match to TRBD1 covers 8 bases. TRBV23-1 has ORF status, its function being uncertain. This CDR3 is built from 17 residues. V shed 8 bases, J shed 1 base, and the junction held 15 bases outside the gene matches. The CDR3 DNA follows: TGCGCCAGCCCCCAATCCCGGCAGGGGGCTAGGAACACTGAAGCTTTCTTT. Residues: CASPQSRQGARNTEAFF.

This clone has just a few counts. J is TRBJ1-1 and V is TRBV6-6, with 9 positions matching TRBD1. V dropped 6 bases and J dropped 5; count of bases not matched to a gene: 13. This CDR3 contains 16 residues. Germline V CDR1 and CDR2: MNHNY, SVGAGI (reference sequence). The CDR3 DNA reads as TGTGCCAGCAGCCAACACCCGGGACAGGGTCGGACTGAAGCTTTCTTT. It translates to CASSQHPGQGRTEAFF.

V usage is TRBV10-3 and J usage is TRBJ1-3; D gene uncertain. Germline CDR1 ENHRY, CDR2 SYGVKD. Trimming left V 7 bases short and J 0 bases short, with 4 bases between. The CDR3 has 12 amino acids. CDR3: CAIMGSGNTIYF. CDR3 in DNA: TGTGCCATCATGGGCTCTGGAAACACCATATATTTT.

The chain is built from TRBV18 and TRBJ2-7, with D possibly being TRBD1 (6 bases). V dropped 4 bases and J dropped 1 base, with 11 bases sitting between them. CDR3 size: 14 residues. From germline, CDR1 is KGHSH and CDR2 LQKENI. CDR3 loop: CASSLRDTSYEQYV. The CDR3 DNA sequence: TGTGCCAGCTCACTTCGGGACACGTCCTACGAGCAGTACGTC.

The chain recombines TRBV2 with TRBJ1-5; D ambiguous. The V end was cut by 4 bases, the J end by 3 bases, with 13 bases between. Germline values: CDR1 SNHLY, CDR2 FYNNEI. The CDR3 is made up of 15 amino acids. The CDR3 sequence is CASSGTGNINQPQHF. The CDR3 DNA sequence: TGTGCCAGCAGTGGGACGGGAAACATCAATCAGCCCCAGCATTTT.

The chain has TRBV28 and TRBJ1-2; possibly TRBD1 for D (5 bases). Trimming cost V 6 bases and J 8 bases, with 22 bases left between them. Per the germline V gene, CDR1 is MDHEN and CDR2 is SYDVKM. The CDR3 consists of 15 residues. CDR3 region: CASRGSREAFSGYTF. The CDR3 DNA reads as TGTGCCAGCAGGGGGAGCAGGGAGGCGTTTTCGGGCTACACCTTC.

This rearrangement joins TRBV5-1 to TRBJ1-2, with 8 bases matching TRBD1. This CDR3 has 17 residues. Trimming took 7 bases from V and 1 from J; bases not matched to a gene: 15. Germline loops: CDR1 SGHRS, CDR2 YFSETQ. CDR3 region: CASRPPDRAFGNYGYTF. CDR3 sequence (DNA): TGCGCCAGCCGGCCCCCGGACAGGGCTTTCGGTAACTATGGCTACACCTTC.

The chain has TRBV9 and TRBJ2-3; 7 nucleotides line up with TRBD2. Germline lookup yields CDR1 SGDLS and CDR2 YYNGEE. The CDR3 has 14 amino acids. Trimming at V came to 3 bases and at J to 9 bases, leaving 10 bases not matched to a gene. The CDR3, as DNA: TGTGCCAGCAGCGCACTCAGCGGGGATCACACGCAGTATTTT. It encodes CASSALSGDHTQYF.

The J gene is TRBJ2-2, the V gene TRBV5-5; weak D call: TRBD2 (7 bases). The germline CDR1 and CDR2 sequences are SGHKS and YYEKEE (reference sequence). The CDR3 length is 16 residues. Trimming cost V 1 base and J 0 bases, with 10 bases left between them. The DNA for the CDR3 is TGTGCCAGCAGCTTGAGGGGGGGGGCGAACACCGGGGAGCTGTTTTTT. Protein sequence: CASSLRGGANTGELFF. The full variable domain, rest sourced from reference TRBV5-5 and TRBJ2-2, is DAGVTQSPTHLIKTRGQQVTLRCSPISGHKSVSWYQQVLGQGPQFIFQYYEKEERGRGNFPDRFSARQFPNYSSELNVNALLLGDSALYLCASSLRGGANTGELFFGEGSRLTVL.

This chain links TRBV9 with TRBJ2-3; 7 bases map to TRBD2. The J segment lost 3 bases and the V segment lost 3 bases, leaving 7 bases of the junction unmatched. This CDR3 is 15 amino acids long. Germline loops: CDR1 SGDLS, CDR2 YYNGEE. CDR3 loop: CASSARGLVTDTQYF. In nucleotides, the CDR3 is TGTGCCAGCAGCGCGCGGGGGTTGGTAACAGATACGCAGTATTTT.